The clone carrying this T cell receptor (beta chain) turned up a few times. The antigen is undetermined. A universal primer binding site was introduced by template switching. The final cDNA contained unique molecular identifiers. Each CDR3 protein is one row after TCRdb ran MiXCR on the 5' RACE reads. The sample includes 750,000 to 950,000 distinct CDR3 sequences, 9% to 15% seen only once; the top ten take under 2%. This record belongs to a study of identical twins. Study-wide points: The conclusions drew on cross-sectional statistical analysis instead of tracking the same donors. Modelling underestimated the level of out-of-frame TCR alpha sharing observed in monozygotic twins. Memory repertoires showed no such pattern, whereas abundant cord blood beta clonotypes carried fewer insertions.

CDR3 length: 18 amino acids. Trimming took off 2 bases at V and 2 bases at J, with 19 bases between the two ends. From germline, CDR1 is MNHEY and CDR2 SVGAGI. Another study also made use of these data, one on yellow fever vaccine responses in identical twins.

Input material: PBMCs. This chain joins TRBV6-5 and TRBJ2-1; D is possibly TRBD2 (7 bases). The TCR originated in a woman aged 18-29 years in good health. The CDR3 DNA reads as TGTGCCAGCAGTTACACTAAGGGGGGGGCGATCCCCTACAATGAGCAGTTCTTC. Its protein is CASSYTKGGAIPYNEQFF.